Shown below are 26 T cell receptor beta chains from a single sample sequenced in a study of blood T cell repertoires in COVID-19. Libraries were prepared by immunoSEQ multiplex PCR; TCRdb keeps only in-frame clonotypes and omits some of them. Of about 160,000 clones in the sample, more than 75% are singletons; the top ten hold about 9.3%. Sequencing was done on a sample of peripheral blood. The receptors were gathered from a woman in her 70s with COVID-19, enrolled during active disease.

This clone was counted between two and nine times. The V gene is TRBV7-8, the J gene TRBJ2-1; perhaps TRBD1 as D (6 bases). V was shortened by 7 bases and J by 3 bases, with 19 bases between the two germline ends. Per the germline V gene, CDR1 is SGHVS and CDR2 is FQNEAQ. The CDR3 is 16 amino acids. In nucleotides, the CDR3 is TGTGCCAGCACCTCCCTTCCGGGACAAGGCTACAATGAGCAGTTCTTC. Its translation: CASTSLPGQGYNEQFF. The full variable domain, in which reference TRBV7-8 and TRBJ2-1 provide the parts outside the CDR3, is GAGVSQSPRYKVAKRGQDVALRCDPISGHVSLFWYQQALGQGPEFLTYFQNEAQLDKSGLPSDRFFAERPEGSVSTLKIQRTQQEDSAVYLCASTSLPGQGYNEQFFGPGTRLTVL.

This clone was detected only a few times. The chain employs TRBV2 and TRBJ1-5; 8 nucleotides agree with TRBD1. V was pared by 6 bases and J by 4 bases, with 8 bases of the junction left unmatched. The CDR3 loop spans 15 amino acids. Germline V gene data show CDR1 as SNHLY and CDR2 as FYNNEI. The CDR3 sequence: CASRETGVKNQPQHF. CDR3 DNA: TGTGCCAGCAGGGAGACAGGGGTAAAGAATCAGCCCCAGCATTTT.

This sequence joins TRBV28 and TRBJ2-3, with 9 bases lining up with TRBD2. With 5 bases clipped from V and 1 base from J, the junction kept 10 bases outside the gene matches. The CDR3 consists of 17 residues. Per the germline V gene, CDR1 is MDHEN and CDR2 is SYDVKM. The CDR3 region is CASSGSGGRGGTDTQYF. CDR3 bases: TGTGCCAGCAGTGGAAGCGGGGGGCGTGGAGGCACAGATACGCAGTATTTT.

This clone occurred a few times. The chain links TRBV5-1 to TRBJ2-7, with 8 bases identical to TRBD1. This CDR3 spans 14 amino acids. Germline V gene sequence: CDR1 SGHRS, CDR2 YFSETQ. Trimming cost V 2 bases and J 0 bases; bases outside gene matches: 1. CDR3 loop: CASSFQGASYEQYF. The CDR3 bases are TGCGCCAGCAGCTTTCAGGGGGCCTCCTACGAGCAGTACTTC.

CDR3 loop: CASGLKEGSADTQYF. The CDR3 coding sequence is TGTGCTAGTGGTTTGAAAGAGGGTTCGGCAGATACGCAGTATTTT. The chain combines TRBV12-5 with TRBJ2-3; TRBD2 might be the D (5 bases). Trimming took 2 bases from V and 4 from J, leaving 13 bases between them. The CDR3 sequence is 15 residues long. CDR1 is LGHNT, CDR2 FRNRAP, per germline.

V usage is TRBV11-2 and J usage is TRBJ2-3, with a possible D match to TRBD2 (5 bases). V shed 5 bases and J shed 3 bases, with 15 bases lying between them. CDR1 and CDR2 (germline): SGHAT, FQNNGV. The CDR3 has 15 amino acids. The CDR3 coding sequence is TGTGCCAGCAGCCCCCGGGGTGCGTGGACAGATACGCAGTATTTT. This sequence encodes CASSPRGAWTDTQYF.

The chain uses TRBV5-1 and TRBJ2-5; a possible D gene is TRBD1 (5 bases). Trimming left V 3 bases short and J 3 bases short, with 9 bases between. Germline loops: CDR1 SGHRS, CDR2 YFSETQ. The CDR3 loop spans 13 amino acids. The CDR3 nucleotides read TGCGCCAGCAGCTCCAACAGGAAAGAGACCCAGTACTTC. It translates to CASSSNRKETQYF.

This clone appeared a few times. The rearrangement links TRBV6-5 to TRBJ1-5; D gene ambiguous. Germline V CDR1 and CDR2: MNHEY, SVGAGI. The CDR3 spans 14 residues. Trimming took off 8 bases at V and 4 bases at J, with 15 bases between the two ends. The CDR3 nucleotides are TGTGCCAGCGGGAGGGAAGGGAGTAATCAGCCCCAGCATTTT. The encoded protein is CASGREGSNQPQHF.

This clone was observed a handful of times. V gene TRBV9 combines with J gene TRBJ1-1, with 7 bases fitting TRBD1. After removal of 1 base from V and 2 bases from J, the junction contained 5 bases not matched to a gene. CDR3 length equals 15 residues. The germline V gene encodes CDR1 SGDLS and CDR2 YYNGEE. As DNA, the CDR3 is TGTGCCAGCAGCGTACGGGACAGACCTAACACTGAAGCTTTCTTT. Translated, it gives CASSVRDRPNTEAFF.

V gene TRBV5-1 combines with J gene TRBJ2-7, with TRBD1 as a possible D gene (6 bases). This CDR3 contains 15 residues. V was trimmed by 4 bases and J by 9 bases, leaving 23 bases between them. The germline V gene encodes CDR1 SGHRS and CDR2 YFSETQ. The CDR3 reads CASSQGRGEGGRQYF. In DNA, the CDR3 is TGCGCCAGCAGCCAGGGTAGAGGGGAAGGGGGAAGGCAGTACTTC.

This sequence joins TRBV3-1 (or the pseudogene TRBV3-2) and TRBJ1-1, with 8 nucleotides matching TRBD1. There are 13 residues in the CDR3. Germline V gene lookup returns CDR1 LGHDT and CDR2 YNNKEL (reference sequence). V dropped 7 bases and J dropped 6; count of bases not matched to a gene: 7. This CDR3 reads CASTTGGIAEAFF. The DNA of the CDR3 is TGTGCCAGCACCACAGGGGGAATCGCTGAAGCTTTCTTT.

The chain links TRBV18 to TRBJ1-2; 10 bases line up with TRBD1. CDR1 is KGHSH, CDR2 LQKENI, per germline. The CDR3 consists of 15 residues. Trimming cost V 2 bases and J 2 bases; bases outside gene matches: 2. The CDR3 coding sequence is TGTGCCAGCTCACCAAGACAGGGGGCGAACTATGGCTACACCTTC. This codes for CASSPRQGANYGYTF.

The rearrangement uses TRBV4-1 and TRBJ1-1, with TRBD1 identical over 7 bases. Germline V gene lookup returns CDR1 MGHRA and CDR2 YSYEKL. J gave up 7 bases and V 0 bases, and 8 bases lay outside the gene matches. CDR3 length: 15 residues. The CDR3 region is CASSQDRSRDSEAFF. CDR3 in DNA: TGCGCCAGCAGCCAAGATAGGAGCAGGGACAGTGAAGCTTTCTTT.

The rearrangement uses TRBV9 and TRBJ2-5, with TRBD1 as a possible D gene (5 bases). This CDR3 region has 14 residues. V lost 0 bases to trimming and J lost 1 base, with 7 bases between them. The V gene's germline CDR1 is SGDLS and CDR2 YYNGEE. The CDR3 sequence: CASSVGGSQETQYF. CDR3 bases: TGTGCCAGCAGCGTAGGGGGCAGCCAAGAGACCCAGTACTTC.

This clone has just a few counts. The rearrangement links TRBV6-5 to TRBJ1-4; D gene uncertain. CDR1 and CDR2 from the germline V gene are MNHEY and SVGAGI. The CDR3 length is 15 residues. The V end was cut by 0 bases, the J end by 4 bases, with 9 bases between. CDR3 sequence (DNA): TGTGCCAGCAGTTACTCTCAGATTGGTAATGAAAAACTGTTTTTT. Residues: CASSYSQIGNEKLFF.

V usage is TRBV6-4 and J usage is TRBJ2-1, with 11 nucleotides matching TRBD1. The CDR3 has 14 residues. Looked up from germline, CDR1 is MRHNA and CDR2 is SNTAGT. Trimming at V came to 2 bases and at J to 6 bases, leaving 0 bases not matched to a gene. The CDR3 coding sequence is TGTGCCAGCAGTGACGGGACAGGGGGCAATGAGCAGTTCTTC. It codes for CASSDGTGGNEQFF.

The V call is TRBV5-1, the J call TRBJ2-3, with D perhaps TRBD2 (6 bases). V lost 9 bases to trimming and J lost 5 bases, with 19 bases between them. Germline CDR1 reads SGHRS; CDR2 reads YFSETQ. The CDR3 loop spans 14 amino acids. The CDR3 region has the DNA TGCGCCACCCAGAGGGACTTGAGGGAAGATACGCAGTATTTT. Translating gives CATQRDLREDTQYF. Full variable domain (missing parts from reference TRBV5-1 and TRBJ2-3): KAGVTQTPRYLIKTRGQQVTLSCSPISGHRSVSWYQQTPGQGLQFLFEYFSETQRNKGNFPGRFSGRQFSNSRSEMNVSTLELGDSALYLCATQRDLREDTQYFGPGTRLTVL.

The CDR3 is CASSPRTGKNTEAFF. For the CDR3, the DNA is TGTGCCAGCAGTCCCCGGACAGGGAAGAACACTGAAGCTTTCTTT. The rearrangement links TRBV27 to TRBJ1-1; TRBD1 matches at 8 bases. CDR3 length equals 15 residues. The germline CDR1 and CDR2 sequences are MNHEY and SMNVEV (reference sequence). V lost 5 bases to trimming and J lost 1 base; unmatched junction nucleotides: 6.

The CDR3 sequence: CASSPTGLNQPQHF. In DNA form, the CDR3 reads TGTGCCAGCAGCCCGACAGGTTTGAATCAGCCCCAGCATTTT. The rearrangement joins TRBV3-1 (or the pseudogene TRBV3-2) to TRBJ1-5; D is possibly TRBD1 (6 bases). Germline CDR1 and CDR2: LGHDT and YNNKEL (reference sequence). CDR3 size: 14 residues. V was clipped by 4 bases and J by 4 bases, with 11 bases between them.

As for this clone: Its ends do not fully match the called genes, so a read error is possible. The chain has TRBV5-1 and TRBJ2-5; 9 nucleotides agree with TRBD2. The CDR3 extends over 16 amino acids. CDR1 and CDR2 from the germline V gene are SGHRS and YFSETQ. CDR3 in DNA: TGCGCCAGCAGCCCATTGCCCGCGGGGGGGCAAGGGACCCAGTACTTC. Translation: CASSPLPAGGQGTQYF. The variable domain in full, with the rest retrieved from reference TRBV5-1 and TRBJ2-5, is KAGVTQTPRYLIKTRGQQVTLSCSPISGHRSVSWYQQTPGQGLQFLFEYFSETQRNKGNFPGRFSGRQFSNSRSEMNVSTLELGDSALYLCASSPLPAGGQGTQYFGPGTRLLVL.

This chain connects TRBV18 to TRBJ2-5; weak D call: TRBD1 (6 bases). The germline CDR1 and CDR2 sequences are KGHSH and LQKENI. The CDR3 sequence is 15 residues long. V dropped 3 bases and J dropped 2 bases, with 13 bases sitting between them. The CDR3 DNA reads as TGTGCCAGCTCACCTGTGGACAGACCACAAGAGACCCAGTACTTC. This codes for CASSPVDRPQETQYF.

The chain has TRBV7-2 and TRBJ2-7, with D possibly TRBD1 on 6 matching bases. The V end lost 5 bases, the J end lost 2 bases, and 16 bases lay between the germline ends. The CDR3 sequence is 15 residues long. The V gene's germline CDR1 is SGHTA and CDR2 FQGNSA. The DNA for the CDR3 is TGTGCCAGCAGCGACGCCGGGACATTCACCTACGAGCAGTACTTC. It codes for CASSDAGTFTYEQYF.

V is TRBV2 and J is TRBJ1-2; 8 bases match TRBD1. With 2 bases clipped from V and 8 bases from J, the junction kept 10 bases outside the gene matches. The CDR3 is 15 residues long. From germline, CDR1 is SNHLY and CDR2 FYNNEI. CDR3 sequence (DNA): TGTGCCAGCAGTGAATGGGGAGACAGGGGCGAAGGCTACACCTTC. Amino acid sequence: CASSEWGDRGEGYTF.

This chain uses TRBV7-3 with TRBJ2-1; 13 nucleotides line up with TRBD2. Germline assignment: CDR1 SGHTA and CDR2 FQGTGA. This CDR3 is 16 amino acids long. Unmatched junction bases numbered 9, after V lost 4 bases and J lost 9 bases. The CDR3 loop reads CASSSQLAGGPGEQFF. CDR3 sequence (DNA): TGTGCCAGCAGCTCCCAACTAGCGGGGGGGCCTGGTGAGCAGTTCTTC.

To note about this clone: This specimen includes other DNA sequences encoding the same CDR3. The chain carries TRBV18 and TRBJ2-5, with 7 bases aligning to TRBD1. The germline V gene has CDR1 KGHSH and CDR2 LQKENI. The CDR3 covers 13 residues. Trimming took 4 bases from V and 1 from J; bases not matched to a gene: 0. CDR3 coding DNA: TGTGCCAGCTCACGGGACAGCCAAGAGACCCAGTACTTC. Residues: CASSRDSQETQYF.

This clone was found a few times. J is TRBJ1-6 and V is TRBV7-6; possible D gene TRBD1, 5 bases. The CDR3 has 13 amino acids. From germline, CDR1 is SGHVS and CDR2 FNYEAQ. V was pared by 2 bases and J by 13 bases, with 12 bases between. The CDR3 here is CASSLRQFSPLHF. CDR3 in DNA: TGTGCCAGCAGCTTAAGACAGTTTTCCCCCCTCCACTTT.